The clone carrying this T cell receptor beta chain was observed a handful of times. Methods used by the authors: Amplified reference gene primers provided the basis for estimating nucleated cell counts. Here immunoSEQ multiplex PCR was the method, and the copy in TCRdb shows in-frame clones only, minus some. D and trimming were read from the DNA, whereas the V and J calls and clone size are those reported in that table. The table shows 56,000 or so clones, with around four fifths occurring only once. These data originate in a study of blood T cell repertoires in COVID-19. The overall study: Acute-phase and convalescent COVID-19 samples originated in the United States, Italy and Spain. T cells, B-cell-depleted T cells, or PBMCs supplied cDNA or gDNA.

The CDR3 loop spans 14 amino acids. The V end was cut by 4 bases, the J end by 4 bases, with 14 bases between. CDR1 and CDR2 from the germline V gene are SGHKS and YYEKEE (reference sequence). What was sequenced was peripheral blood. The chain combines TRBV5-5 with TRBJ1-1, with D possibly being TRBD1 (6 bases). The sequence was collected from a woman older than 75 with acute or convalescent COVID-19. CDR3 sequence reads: CASSVGGWSTEAFF. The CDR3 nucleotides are TGTGCCAGCAGCGTGGGGGGCTGGAGCACTGAAGCTTTCTTT.